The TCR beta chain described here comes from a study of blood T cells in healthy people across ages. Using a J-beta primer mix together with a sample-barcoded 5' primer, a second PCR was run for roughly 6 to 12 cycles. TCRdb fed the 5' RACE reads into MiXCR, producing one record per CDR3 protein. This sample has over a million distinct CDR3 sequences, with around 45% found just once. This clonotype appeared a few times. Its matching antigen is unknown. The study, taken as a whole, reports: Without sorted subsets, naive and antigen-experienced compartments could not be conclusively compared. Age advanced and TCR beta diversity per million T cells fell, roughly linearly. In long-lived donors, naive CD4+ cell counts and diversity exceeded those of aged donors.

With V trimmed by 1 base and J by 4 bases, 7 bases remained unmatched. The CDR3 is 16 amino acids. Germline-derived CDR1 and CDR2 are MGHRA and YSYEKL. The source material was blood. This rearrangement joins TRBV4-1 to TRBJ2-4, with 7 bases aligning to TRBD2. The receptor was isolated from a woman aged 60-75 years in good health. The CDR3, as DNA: TGCGCCAGCAGCCAAGCTGGAACTAGCGCTAAAAACATTCAGTACTTC. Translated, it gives CASSQAGTSAKNIQYF.